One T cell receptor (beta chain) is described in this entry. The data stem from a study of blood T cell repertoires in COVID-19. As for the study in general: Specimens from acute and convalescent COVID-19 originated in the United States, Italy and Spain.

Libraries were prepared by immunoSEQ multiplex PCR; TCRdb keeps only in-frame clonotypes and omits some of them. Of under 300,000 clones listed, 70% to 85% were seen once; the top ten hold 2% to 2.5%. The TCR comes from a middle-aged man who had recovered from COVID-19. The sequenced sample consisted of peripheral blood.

Here the CDR3 reads CASSFRTGQTYEQYF. The CDR3 DNA reads as TGTGCCAGCAGCTTTCGGACAGGCCAAACTTACGAGCAGTACTTC. This chain links TRBV5-5 with TRBJ2-7; 7 nucleotides agree with TRBD1. This CDR3 contains 15 residues. The V and J ends lost 2 bases and 4 bases, in that order; junction bases with no gene match: 9. Germline V gene data show CDR1 as SGHKS and CDR2 as YYEKEE (reference sequence).